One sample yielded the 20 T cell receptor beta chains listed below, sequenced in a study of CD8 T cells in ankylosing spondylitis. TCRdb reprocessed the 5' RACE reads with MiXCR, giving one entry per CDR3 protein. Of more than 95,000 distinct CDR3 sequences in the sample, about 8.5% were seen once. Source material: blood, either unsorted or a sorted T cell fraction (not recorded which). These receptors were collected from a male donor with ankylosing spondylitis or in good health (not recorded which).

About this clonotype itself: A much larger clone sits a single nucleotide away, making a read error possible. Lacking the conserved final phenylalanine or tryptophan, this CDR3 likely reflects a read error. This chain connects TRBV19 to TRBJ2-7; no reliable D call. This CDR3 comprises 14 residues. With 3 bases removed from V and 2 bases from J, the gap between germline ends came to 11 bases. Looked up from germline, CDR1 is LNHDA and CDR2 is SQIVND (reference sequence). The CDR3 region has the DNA TGTGCCAGTAGTATGGGTCTACGAGCCTACGAGCAGTACTTA. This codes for CASSMGLRAYEQYL.

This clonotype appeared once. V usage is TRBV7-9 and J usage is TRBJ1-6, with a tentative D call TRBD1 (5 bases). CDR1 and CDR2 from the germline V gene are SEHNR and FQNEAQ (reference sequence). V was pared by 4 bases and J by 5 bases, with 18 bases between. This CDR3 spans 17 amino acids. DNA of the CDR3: TGTGCCAGCAGCTCCATAGAGGCCGGGGCGCATAATTCACCCCTCCACTTT. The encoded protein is CASSSIEAGAHNSPLHF.

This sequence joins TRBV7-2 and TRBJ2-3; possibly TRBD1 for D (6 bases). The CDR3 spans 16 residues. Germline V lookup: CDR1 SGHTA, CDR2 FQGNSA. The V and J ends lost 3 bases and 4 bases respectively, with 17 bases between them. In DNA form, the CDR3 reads TGTGCCAGCAGCTTCCAACAGGGACGAACACCAGATACGCAGTATTTT. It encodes CASSFQQGRTPDTQYF.

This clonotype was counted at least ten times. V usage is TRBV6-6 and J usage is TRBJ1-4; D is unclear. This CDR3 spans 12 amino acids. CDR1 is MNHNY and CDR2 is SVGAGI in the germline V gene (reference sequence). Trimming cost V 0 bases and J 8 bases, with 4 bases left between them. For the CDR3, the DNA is TGTGCCAGCAGTTACTCAACCGAAAAACTGTTTTTT. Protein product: CASSYSTEKLFF.

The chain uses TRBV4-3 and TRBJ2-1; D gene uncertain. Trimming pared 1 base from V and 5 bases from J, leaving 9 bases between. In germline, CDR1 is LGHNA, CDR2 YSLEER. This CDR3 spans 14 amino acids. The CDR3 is CASSQVRLNNEQFF. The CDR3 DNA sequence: TGCGCCAGCAGCCAAGTTCGGCTCAACAATGAGCAGTTCTTC.

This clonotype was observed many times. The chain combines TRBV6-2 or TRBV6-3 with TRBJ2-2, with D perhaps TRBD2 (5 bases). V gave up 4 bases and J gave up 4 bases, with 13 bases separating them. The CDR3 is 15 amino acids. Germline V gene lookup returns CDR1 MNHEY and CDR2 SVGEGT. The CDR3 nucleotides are TGTGCCAGCAGTTCTCTCGGGAATCCCACCGGGGAGCTGTTTTTT. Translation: CASSSLGNPTGELFF.

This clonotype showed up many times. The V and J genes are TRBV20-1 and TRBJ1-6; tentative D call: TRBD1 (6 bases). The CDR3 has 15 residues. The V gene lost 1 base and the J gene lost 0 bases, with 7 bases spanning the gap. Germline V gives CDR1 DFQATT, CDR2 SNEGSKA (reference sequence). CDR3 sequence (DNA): TGCAGTGCTAGAGCAGGGGTCTCCTATAATTCACCCCTCCACTTT. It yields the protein CSARAGVSYNSPLHF.

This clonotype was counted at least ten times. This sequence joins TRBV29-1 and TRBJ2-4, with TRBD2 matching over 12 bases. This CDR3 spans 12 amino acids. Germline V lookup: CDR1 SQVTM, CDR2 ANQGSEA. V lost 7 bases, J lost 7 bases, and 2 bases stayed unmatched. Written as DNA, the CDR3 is TGCAGCGGACTAGCGGGAGTGAACATTCAGTACTTC. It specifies CSGLAGVNIQYF. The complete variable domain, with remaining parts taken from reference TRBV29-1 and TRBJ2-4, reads SAVISQKPSRDICQRGTSLTIQCQVDSQVTMMFWYRQQPGQSLTLIATANQGSEATYESGFVIDKFPISRPNLTFSTLTVSNMSPEDSSIYLCSGLAGVNIQYFGAGTRLSVL.

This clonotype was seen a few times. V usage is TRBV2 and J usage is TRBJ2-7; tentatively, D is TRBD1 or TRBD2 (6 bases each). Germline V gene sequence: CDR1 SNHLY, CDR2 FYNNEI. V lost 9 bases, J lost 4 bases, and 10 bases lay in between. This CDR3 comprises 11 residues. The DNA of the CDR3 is TGTGCCAGTACGGGGGCTTACGAGCAGTACTTC. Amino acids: CASTGAYEQYF.

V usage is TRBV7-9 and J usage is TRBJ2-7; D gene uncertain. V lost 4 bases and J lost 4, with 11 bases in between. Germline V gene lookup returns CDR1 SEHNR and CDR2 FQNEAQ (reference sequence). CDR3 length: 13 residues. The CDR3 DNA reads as TGTGCCAGCAGCTCTGGCATGGGTTACGAGCAGTACTTC. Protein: CASSSGMGYEQYF.

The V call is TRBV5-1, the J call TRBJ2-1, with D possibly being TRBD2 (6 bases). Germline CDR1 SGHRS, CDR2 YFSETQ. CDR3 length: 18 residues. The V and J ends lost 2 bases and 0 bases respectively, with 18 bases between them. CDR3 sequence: CASSFRDSILRSYNEQFF. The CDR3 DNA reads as TGCGCCAGCAGCTTCCGGGACTCTATCCTGCGCTCCTACAATGAGCAGTTCTTC.

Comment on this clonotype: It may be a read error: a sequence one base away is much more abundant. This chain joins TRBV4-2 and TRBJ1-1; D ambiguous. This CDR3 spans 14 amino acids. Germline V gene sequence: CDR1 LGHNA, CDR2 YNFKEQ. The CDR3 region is CARSPTVLNTEAFF. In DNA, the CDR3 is TGTGCCAGGAGCCCCACGGTTCTGAACACTGAAGCTTTCTTT.

CDR3 nucleotides: TGTGCCAGCAGCGTATTAAAGCGGGGGGGGACAGATACGCAGTATTTT. Protein sequence: CASSVLKRGGTDTQYF. J is TRBJ2-3 and V is TRBV9, with 10 nucleotides matching TRBD2. Per the germline V gene, CDR1 is SGDLS and CDR2 is YYNGEE. V lost 1 base, J lost 3 bases, and 5 bases stayed unmatched. The CDR3 extends over 16 amino acids.

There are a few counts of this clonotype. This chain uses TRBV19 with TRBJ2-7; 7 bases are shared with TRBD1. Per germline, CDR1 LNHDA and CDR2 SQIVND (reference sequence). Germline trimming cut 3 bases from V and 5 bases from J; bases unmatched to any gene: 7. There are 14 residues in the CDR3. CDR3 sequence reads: CASSIRTGGDEQYF. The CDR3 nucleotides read TGTGCCAGTAGTATTCGGACAGGAGGTGACGAGCAGTACTTC.

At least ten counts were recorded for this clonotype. As DNA, the CDR3 is TGCAGTGCCACCACCTACGGAAATGAGCAGTTCTTC. It specifies CSATTYGNEQFF. This chain uses TRBV20-1 with TRBJ2-1; D unclear. The germline CDR1 and CDR2 sequences are DFQATT and SNEGSKA (reference sequence). Trimming stripped 6 bases from V and 7 bases from J, with 13 bases between. This CDR3 is built from 12 residues.

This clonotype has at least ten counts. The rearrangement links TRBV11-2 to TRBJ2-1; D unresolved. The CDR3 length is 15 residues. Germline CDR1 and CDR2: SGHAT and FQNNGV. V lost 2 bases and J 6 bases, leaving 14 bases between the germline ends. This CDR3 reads CASSLSFLPGNEQFF. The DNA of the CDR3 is TGTGCCAGCAGCTTAAGCTTCCTCCCTGGCAATGAGCAGTTCTTC.

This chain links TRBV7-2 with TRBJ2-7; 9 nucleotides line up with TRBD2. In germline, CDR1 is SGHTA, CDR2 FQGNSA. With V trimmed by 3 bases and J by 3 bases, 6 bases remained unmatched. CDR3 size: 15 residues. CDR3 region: CASSLGGRVSYEQYF. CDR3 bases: TGTGCCAGCAGCTTGGGCGGGAGGGTTAGCTACGAGCAGTACTTC.

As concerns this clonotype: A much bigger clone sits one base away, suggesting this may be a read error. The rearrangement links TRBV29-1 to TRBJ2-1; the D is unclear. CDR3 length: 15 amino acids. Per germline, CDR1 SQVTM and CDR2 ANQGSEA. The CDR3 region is CNVSPSLSSYNEQFF. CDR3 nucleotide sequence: TGCAACGTTAGTCCTTCTCTTAGCTCCTACAATGAGCAGTTCTTC.

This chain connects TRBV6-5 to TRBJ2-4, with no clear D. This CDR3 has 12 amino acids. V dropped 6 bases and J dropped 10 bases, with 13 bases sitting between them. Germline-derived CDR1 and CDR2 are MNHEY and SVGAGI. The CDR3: CASRQELGIQYF. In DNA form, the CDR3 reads TGTGCCAGCAGGCAGGAGCTCGGTATTCAGTACTTC.

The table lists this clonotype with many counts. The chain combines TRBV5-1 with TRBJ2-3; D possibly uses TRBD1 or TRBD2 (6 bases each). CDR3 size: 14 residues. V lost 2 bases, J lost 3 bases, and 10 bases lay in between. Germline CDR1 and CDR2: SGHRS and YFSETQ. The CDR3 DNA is TGCGCCAGCAGCTTAGGGGGGTCAACAGATACGCAGTATTTT. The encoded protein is CASSLGGSTDTQYF.